Here is one T cell receptor (beta chain) with its context. The sample comes from a study of blood T cell repertoires in COVID-19. Across the study: COVID-19 samples, acute and convalescent, were from the United States, Italy and Spain. PBMCs, B-cell-depleted T cells, or T cells provided the cDNA or gDNA that made up the material.

Authors' processing steps: Researchers report that nucleated cell counts were estimated from reference gene primer amplification. The table came from immunoSEQ multiplex PCR; TCRdb's copy has only in-frame clones and leaves some out. The V and J calls and clone size are taken from that table; D and trimming were inferred from the DNA. The sample carries approximately 74,000 clones, 84% recorded once. Trimming took 5 bases from V and 2 from J, leaving 9 bases between them. CDR3 length: 13 residues. The germline V gene encodes CDR1 MNHEY and CDR2 SVGAGI. The rearrangement links TRBV6-5 to TRBJ1-2, with D possibly TRBD1 on 6 matching bases. The TCR sequence derives from a man in his sixties or seventies with acute or convalescent COVID-19. Input material: peripheral blood. The CDR3 spells CASSKTGNYGYTF. The CDR3 bases are TGTGCCAGCAGTAAAACAGGGAACTATGGCTACACCTTC.